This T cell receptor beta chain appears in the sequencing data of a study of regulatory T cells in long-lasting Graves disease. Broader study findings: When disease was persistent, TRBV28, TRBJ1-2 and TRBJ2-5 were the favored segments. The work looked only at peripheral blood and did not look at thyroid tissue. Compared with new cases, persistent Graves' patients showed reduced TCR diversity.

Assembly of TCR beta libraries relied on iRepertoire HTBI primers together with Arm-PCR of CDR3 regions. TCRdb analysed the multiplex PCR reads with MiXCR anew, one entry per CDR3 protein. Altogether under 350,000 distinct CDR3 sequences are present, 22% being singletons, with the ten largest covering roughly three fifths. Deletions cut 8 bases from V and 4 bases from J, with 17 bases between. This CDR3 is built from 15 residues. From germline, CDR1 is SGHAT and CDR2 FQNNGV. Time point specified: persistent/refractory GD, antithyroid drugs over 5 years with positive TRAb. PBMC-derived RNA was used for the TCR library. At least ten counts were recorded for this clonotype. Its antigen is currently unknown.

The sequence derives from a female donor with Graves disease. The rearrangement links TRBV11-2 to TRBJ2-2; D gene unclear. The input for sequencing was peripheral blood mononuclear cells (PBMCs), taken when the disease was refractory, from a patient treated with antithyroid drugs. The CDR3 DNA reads TGTGCCAGCTCACCGAAGCGTTTCTTCACCGGGGAGCTGTTTTTT. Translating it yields CASSPKRFFTGELFF.